The 10 T cell receptor beta chains in this list originate from one sample, sequenced in a study of T cells in Graves' hyperthyroidism and ophthalmopathy. Regions amplified from RNA transcripts were the TCR beta CDR3 regions. First-round RT-PCR with HTBI primers amplified the TCR CDR3 region. TCRdb re-derived calls from the multiplex PCR reads in MiXCR, one entry per CDR3 protein. This table has around 690,000 distinct CDR3 sequences, less than 25% appearing once. Material: blood. Receptors were obtained from a man aged 25 to 40 with Graves' ophthalmopathy.

This clonotype showed up just a few times. The J gene is TRBJ1-6, the V gene TRBV28; D gene ambiguous. There are 14 residues in the CDR3. Deletions cut 5 bases from V and 10 bases from J, with 15 bases between. Germline loops: CDR1 MDHEN, CDR2 SYDVKM. This CDR3 reads CASSPRTLFSPLHF. CDR3 DNA: TGTGCCAGCAGTCCCCGGACCCTCTTCTCACCCCTCCACTTT.

This clonotype was counted between two and nine times. The gene calls are TRBV6-2 or TRBV6-3 and TRBJ2-7; 8 bases map to TRBD2. Trimming removed 5 bases from V and 6 bases from J; junction bases left unmatched: 6. CDR1 is MNHEY, CDR2 SVGEGT, per germline. This CDR3 is built from 13 residues. In nucleotides, the CDR3 is TGTGCCAGCAGTACCGGGACTAGACTCGAGCAGTACTTC. Its translation is CASSTGTRLEQYF.

In regard to this clonotype: A clone one base away is much larger, so this may be a read error. The V call is TRBV28, the J call TRBJ2-7; 7 bases line up with TRBD2. Germline assignment: CDR1 MDHEN and CDR2 SYDVKM. CDR3 length: 13 amino acids. The CDR3 DNA reads as TGTGCCAGCAGTCGGGACTACTCCTACGAGCAGCACTTC. It yields the protein CASSRDYSYEQHF.

About this clonotype itself: Given a much more abundant clone one base away, this may be a read error. The CDR3 nucleotides are TGCGCCAGCAGCTCCGGGGCAGGGACGGTTGAGGCTTTCTTT. Its protein product is CASSSGAGTVEAFF. J is TRBJ1-1 and V is TRBV5-1; D may be TRBD1 (5 bases). V was pared by 3 bases and J by 11 bases, with 20 bases between. The CDR3 runs to 14 residues. Germline CDR1 is SGHRS and CDR2 is YFSETQ.

This clonotype was recorded at least ten times. The chain's CDR3 is CASSSRDRGLSYEQYF. The CDR3, as DNA: TGTGCCAGCAGTTCCCGGGACAGGGGGCTTAGCTACGAGCAGTACTTC. The J gene is TRBJ2-7, the V gene TRBV28, with 12 bases lining up with TRBD1. Trimming at V came to 4 bases and at J to 3 bases, leaving 7 bases not matched to a gene. This CDR3 region has 16 residues. Germline V gene lookup returns CDR1 MDHEN and CDR2 SYDVKM. The whole variable domain, remainder taken from reference TRBV28 and TRBJ2-7, is DVKVTQSSRYLVKRTGEKVFLECVQDMDHENMFWYRQDPGLGLRLIYFSYDVKMKEKGDIPEGYSVSREKKERFSLILESASTNQTSMYLCASSSRDRGLSYEQYFGPGTRLTVT.

The chain links TRBV5-1 to TRBJ2-2, with 7 bases fitting TRBD1. CDR1 is SGHRS and CDR2 is YFSETQ in the germline V gene. The CDR3 loop spans 14 amino acids. Trimming took 1 base from V and 7 from J; bases not matched to a gene: 4. The CDR3 loop is CASSLRQGVGELFF. Here the CDR3 DNA reads TGCGCCAGCAGCTTGCGGCAGGGGGTCGGGGAGCTGTTTTTT.

This clonotype was seen a single time. The rearrangement uses TRBV7-6 and TRBJ2-3; unclear D gene. The CDR3 contains 15 residues. The V and J ends lost 5 bases and 3 bases respectively, with 15 bases between them. CDR1 is SGHVS, CDR2 FNYEAQ, per germline. Here the CDR3 reads CASSLRPDRTDTQYF. CDR3 coding DNA: TGTGCCAGCAGCCTGCGGCCGGACCGTACAGATACGCAGTATTTT.

This clonotype was detected ten times or more. The V gene is TRBV4-3, the J gene TRBJ1-1; 7 bases are a match to TRBD1. This CDR3 has 16 residues. The J segment lost 1 base and the V segment lost 4 bases, leaving 9 bases of the junction unmatched. The germline CDR1 and CDR2 sequences are LGHNA and YSLEER. As DNA, the CDR3 is TGCGCCAGCAGCCCTCAGACAGGGTCAACGAACACTGAAGCTTTCTTT. Protein sequence: CASSPQTGSTNTEAFF.

This clonotype was counted at least ten times. The V call is TRBV7-9, the J call TRBJ2-7; D is perhaps TRBD2 (6 bases). The CDR3 runs 12 residues. Germline V gene sequence: CDR1 SEHNR, CDR2 FQNEAQ (reference sequence). The ends were cut back, 3 bases at V and 7 bases at J, with 10 bases in the middle. CDR3 nucleotide sequence: TGTGCCAGCAGCTTTCAGGAGGGAGAGCAGTACTTC. Translated: CASSFQEGEQYF.

The rearrangement links TRBV13 to TRBJ2-1, with 8 bases fitting TRBD2. Germline assignment: CDR1 PRHDT and CDR2 FYEKMQ (reference sequence). CDR3 length equals 15 residues. Losses at the gene ends were 4 bases for V and 3 bases for J; bases not matched to a gene: 5. The CDR3 is CASSSPGLVYNEQFF. CDR3 sequence (DNA): TGTGCCAGCAGCTCCCCGGGACTAGTCTACAATGAGCAGTTCTTC.